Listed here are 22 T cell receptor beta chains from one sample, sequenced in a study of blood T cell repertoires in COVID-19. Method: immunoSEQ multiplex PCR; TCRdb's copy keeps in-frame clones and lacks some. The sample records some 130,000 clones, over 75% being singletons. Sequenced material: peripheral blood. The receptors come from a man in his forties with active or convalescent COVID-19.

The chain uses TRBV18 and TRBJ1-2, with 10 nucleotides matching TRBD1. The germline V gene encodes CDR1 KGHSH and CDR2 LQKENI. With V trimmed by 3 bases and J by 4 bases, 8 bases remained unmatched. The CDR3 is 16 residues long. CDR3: CASSPGGTGEIYGYTF. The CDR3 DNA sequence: TGTGCCAGCTCACCCGGAGGGACAGGGGAGATCTATGGCTACACCTTC.

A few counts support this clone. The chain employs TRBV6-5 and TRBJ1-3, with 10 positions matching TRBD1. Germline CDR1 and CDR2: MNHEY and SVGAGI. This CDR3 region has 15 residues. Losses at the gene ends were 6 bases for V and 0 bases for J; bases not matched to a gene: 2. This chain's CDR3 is CASSRTGGSGNTIYF. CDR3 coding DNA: TGTGCCAGCAGCCGGACAGGGGGCTCTGGAAACACCATATATTTT.

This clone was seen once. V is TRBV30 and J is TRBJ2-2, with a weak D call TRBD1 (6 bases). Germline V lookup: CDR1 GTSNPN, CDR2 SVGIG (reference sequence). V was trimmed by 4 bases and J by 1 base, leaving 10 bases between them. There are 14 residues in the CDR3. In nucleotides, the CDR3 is TGTGCCTGGACGCAGGACAGGAACACCGGGGAGCTGTTTTTT. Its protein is CAWTQDRNTGELFF.

The DNA of the CDR3 is TGTGCCAGCAGCTTACCTCCTAGCGGGCAGGGGAATGAGCAGTTCTTC. It specifies CASSLPPSGQGNEQFF. The V gene is TRBV5-4, the J gene TRBJ2-1; TRBD2 matches at 8 bases. The J segment lost 7 bases and the V segment lost 2 bases, leaving 11 bases of the junction unmatched. The germline gives CDR1 SGHNT, CDR2 YYREEE (reference sequence). The CDR3 has 16 residues.

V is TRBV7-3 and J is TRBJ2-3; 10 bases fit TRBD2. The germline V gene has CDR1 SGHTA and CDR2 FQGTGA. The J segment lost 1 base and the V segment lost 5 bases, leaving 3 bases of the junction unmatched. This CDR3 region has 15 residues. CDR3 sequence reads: CASSVSGGRTDTQYF. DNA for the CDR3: TGTGCCAGCAGCGTTAGCGGGGGGCGCACAGATACGCAGTATTTT.

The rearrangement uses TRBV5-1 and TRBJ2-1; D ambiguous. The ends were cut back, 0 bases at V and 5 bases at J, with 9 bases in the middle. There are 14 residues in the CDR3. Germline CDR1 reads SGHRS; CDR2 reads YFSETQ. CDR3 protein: CASSLVSKNNEQFF. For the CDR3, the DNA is TGCGCCAGCAGCTTGGTTTCCAAAAACAATGAGCAGTTCTTC. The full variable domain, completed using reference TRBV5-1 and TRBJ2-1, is KAGVTQTPRYLIKTRGQQVTLSCSPISGHRSVSWYQQTPGQGLQFLFEYFSETQRNKGNFPGRFSGRQFSNSRSEMNVSTLELGDSALYLCASSLVSKNNEQFFGPGTRLTVL.

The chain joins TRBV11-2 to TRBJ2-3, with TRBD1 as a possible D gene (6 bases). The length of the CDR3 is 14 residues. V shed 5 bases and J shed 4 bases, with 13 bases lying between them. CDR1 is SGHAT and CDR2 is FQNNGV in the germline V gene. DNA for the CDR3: TGTGCCAGCAGCCCTCAGGACAGCCCAGATACGCAGTATTTT. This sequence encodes CASSPQDSPDTQYF.

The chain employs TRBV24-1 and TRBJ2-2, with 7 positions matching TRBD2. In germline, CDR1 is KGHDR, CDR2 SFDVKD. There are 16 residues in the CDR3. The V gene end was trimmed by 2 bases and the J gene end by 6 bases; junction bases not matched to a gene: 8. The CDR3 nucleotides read TGTGCCACCAGTGATTCTGGACTAGGAGGGGCCGGGGAGCTGTTTTTT. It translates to CATSDSGLGGAGELFF.

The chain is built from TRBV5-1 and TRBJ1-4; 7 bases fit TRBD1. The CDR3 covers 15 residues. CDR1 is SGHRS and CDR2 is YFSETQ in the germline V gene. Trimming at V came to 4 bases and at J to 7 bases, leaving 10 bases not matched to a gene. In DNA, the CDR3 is TGCGCCAGCAGCCCCGACAGGGCGAGGGGTGAAAAACTGTTTTTT. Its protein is CASSPDRARGEKLFF.

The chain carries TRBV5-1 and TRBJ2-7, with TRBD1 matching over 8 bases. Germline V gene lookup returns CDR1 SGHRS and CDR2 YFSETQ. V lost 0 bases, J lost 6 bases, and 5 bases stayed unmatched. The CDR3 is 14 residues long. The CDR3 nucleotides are TGCGCCAGCAGCTTGGCGACAGGGGCGAGCGAGCAGTACTTC. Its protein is CASSLATGASEQYF.

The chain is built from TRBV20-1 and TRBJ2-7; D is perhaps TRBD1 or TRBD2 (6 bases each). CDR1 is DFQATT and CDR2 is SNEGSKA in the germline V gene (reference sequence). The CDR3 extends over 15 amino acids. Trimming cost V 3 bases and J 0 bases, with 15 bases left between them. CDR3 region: CSASGGGATSYEQYF. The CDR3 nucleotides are TGCAGTGCTAGTGGGGGCGGGGCGACCTCCTACGAGCAGTACTTC.

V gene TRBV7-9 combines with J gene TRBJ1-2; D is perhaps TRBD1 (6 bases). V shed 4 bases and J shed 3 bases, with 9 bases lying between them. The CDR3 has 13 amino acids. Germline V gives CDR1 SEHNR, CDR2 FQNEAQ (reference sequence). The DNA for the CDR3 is TGTGCCAGCAGCTCTCGACAGGACTATGGCTACACCTTC. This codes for CASSSRQDYGYTF. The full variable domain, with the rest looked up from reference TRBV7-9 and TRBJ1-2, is DTGVSQNPRHKITKRGQNVTFRCDPISEHNRLYWYRQTLGQGPEFLTYFQNEAQLEKSRLLSDRFSAERPKGSFSTLEIQRTEQGDSAMYLCASSSRQDYGYTFGSGTRLTVV.

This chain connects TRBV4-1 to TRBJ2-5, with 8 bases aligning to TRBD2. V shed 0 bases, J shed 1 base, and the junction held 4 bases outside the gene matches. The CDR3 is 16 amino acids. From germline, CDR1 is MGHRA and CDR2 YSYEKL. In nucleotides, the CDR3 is TGCGCCAGCAGCCAAGATCTGCGGGGGGTCCAAGAGACCCAGTACTTC. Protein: CASSQDLRGVQETQYF.

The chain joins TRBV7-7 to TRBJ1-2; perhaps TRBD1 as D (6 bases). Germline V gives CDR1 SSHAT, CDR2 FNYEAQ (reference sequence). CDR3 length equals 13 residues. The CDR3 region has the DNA TGTGCTAGCGGGCCAGGGGTAGGCTATGGCTACACCTTC. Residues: CASGPGVGYGYTF.

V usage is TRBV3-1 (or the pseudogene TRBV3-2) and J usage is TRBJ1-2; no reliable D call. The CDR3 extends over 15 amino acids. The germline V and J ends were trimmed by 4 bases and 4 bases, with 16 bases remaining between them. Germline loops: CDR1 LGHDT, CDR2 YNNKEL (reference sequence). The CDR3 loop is CASSLSLLASYGYTF. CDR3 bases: TGTGCCAGCAGCCTTTCTTTGTTAGCCTCCTATGGCTACACCTTC.

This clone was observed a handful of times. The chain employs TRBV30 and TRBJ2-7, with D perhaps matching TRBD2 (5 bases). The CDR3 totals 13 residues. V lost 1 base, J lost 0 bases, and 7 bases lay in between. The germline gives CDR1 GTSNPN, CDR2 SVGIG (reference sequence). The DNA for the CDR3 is TGTGCCTGGAGTGAACTAGTCTCCTACGAGCAGTACTTC. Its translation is CAWSELVSYEQYF.

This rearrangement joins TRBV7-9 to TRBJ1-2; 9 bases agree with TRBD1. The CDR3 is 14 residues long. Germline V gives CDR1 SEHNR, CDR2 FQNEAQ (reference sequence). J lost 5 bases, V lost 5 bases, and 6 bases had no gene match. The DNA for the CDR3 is TGTGCCAGCAGCCCACAGGGGGCGCAGTATGGCTACACCTTC. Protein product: CASSPQGAQYGYTF.

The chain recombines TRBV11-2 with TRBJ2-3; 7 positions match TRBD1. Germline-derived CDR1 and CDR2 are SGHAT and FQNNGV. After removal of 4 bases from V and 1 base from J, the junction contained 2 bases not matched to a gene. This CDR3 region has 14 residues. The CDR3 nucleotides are TGTGCCAGCAGCTCAACAGGGGGCACAGATACGCAGTATTTT. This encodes CASSSTGGTDTQYF. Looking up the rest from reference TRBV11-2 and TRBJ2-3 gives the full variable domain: EAGVAQSPRYKIIEKRQSVAFWCNPISGHATLYWYQQILGQGPKLLIQFQNNGVVDDSQLPKDRFSAERLKGVDSTLKIQPAKLEDSAVYLCASSSTGGTDTQYFGPGTRLTVL.

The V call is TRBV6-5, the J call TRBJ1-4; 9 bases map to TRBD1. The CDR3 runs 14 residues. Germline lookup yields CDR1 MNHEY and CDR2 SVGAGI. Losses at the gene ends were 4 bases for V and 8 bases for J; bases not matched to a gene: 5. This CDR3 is CASSLRDRDEKLFF. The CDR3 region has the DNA TGTGCCAGCAGTTTACGGGACAGGGACGAAAAACTGTTTTTT.

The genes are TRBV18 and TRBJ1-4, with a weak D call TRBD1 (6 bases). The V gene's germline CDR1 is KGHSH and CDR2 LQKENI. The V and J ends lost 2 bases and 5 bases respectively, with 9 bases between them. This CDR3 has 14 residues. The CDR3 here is CASSPSDRNEKLFF. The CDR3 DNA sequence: TGTGCCAGCTCACCATCCGACAGGAATGAAAAACTGTTTTTT.

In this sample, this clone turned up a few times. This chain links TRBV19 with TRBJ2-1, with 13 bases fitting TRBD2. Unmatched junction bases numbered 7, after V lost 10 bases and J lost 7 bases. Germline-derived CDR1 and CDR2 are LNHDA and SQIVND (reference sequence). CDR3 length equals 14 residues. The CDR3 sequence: CATWGTSGVNEQFF. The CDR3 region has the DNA TGTGCCACCTGGGGGACTAGCGGGGTGAATGAGCAGTTCTTC.

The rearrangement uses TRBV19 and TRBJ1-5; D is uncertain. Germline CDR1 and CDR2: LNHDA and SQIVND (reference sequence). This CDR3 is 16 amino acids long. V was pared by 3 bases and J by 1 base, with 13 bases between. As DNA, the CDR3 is TGTGCCAGTAGTATGGCATCTTCTTGGAGCAATCAGCCCCAGCATTTT. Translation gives CASSMASSWSNQPQHF.